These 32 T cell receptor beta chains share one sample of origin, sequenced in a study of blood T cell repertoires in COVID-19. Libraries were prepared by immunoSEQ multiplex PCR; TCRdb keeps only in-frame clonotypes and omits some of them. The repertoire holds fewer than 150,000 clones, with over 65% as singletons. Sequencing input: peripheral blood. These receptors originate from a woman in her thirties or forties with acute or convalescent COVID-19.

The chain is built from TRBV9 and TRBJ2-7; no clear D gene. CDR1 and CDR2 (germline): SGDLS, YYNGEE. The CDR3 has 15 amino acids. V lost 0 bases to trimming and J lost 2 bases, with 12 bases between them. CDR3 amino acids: CASSVEATLTYEQYF. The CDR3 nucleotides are TGTGCCAGCAGCGTAGAAGCGACCTTGACCTACGAGCAGTACTTC.

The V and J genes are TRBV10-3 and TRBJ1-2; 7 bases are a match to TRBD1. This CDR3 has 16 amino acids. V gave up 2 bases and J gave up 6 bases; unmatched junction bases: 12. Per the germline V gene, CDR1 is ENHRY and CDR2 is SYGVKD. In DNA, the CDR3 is TGTGCCATCAGTGAGGAGGTGAGGGGGCTGGGTGATGGCTACACCTTC. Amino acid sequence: CAISEEVRGLGDGYTF.

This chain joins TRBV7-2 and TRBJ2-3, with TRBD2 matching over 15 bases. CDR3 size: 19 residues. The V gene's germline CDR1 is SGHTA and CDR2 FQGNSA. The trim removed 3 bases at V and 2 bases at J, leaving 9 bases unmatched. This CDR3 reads CASSLERTSGGGYTDTQYF. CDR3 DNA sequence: TGTGCCAGCAGCTTGGAGAGGACTAGCGGGGGGGGATACACAGATACGCAGTATTTT.

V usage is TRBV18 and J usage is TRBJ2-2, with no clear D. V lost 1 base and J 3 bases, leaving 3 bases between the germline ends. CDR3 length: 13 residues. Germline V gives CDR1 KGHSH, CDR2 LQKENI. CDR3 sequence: CASSPLDTGELFF. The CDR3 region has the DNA TGTGCCAGCTCACCACTCGACACCGGGGAGCTGTTTTTT.

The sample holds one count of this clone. The CDR3 spells CASSAGANTGELFF. CDR3 DNA: TGTGCCAGCAGCGCGGGTGCGAACACCGGGGAGCTGTTTTTT. The chain links TRBV7-3 to TRBJ2-2, with a weak D call TRBD2 (5 bases). The CDR3 covers 14 residues. Germline V CDR1 and CDR2: SGHTA, FQGTGA. V lost 5 bases to trimming and J lost 0 bases, with 7 bases between them.

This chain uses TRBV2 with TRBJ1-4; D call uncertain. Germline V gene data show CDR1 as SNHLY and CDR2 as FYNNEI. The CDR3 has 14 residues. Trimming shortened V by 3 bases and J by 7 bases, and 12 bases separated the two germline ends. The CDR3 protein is CASSDSPAGEKLFF. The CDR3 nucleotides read TGTGCCAGCAGTGACAGCCCGGCGGGTGAAAAACTGTTTTTT.

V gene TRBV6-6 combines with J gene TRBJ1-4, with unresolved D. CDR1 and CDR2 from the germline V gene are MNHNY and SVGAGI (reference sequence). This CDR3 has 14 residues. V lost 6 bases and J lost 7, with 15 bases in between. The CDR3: CASRPWAEGEKLFF. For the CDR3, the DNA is TGTGCCAGCAGGCCGTGGGCTGAGGGTGAAAAACTGTTTTTT.

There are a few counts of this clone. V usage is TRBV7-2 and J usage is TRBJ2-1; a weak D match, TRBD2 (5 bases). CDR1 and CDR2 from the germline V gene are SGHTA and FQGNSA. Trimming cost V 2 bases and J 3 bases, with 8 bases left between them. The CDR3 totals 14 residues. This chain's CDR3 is CASSLHAGYNEQFF. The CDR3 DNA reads TGTGCCAGCAGCTTACACGCGGGCTACAATGAGCAGTTCTTC. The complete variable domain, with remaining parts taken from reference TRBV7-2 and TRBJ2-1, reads GAGVSQSPSNKVTEKGKDVELRCDPISGHTALYWYRQSLGQGLEFLIYFQGNSAPDKSGLPSDRFSAERTGGSVSTLTIQRTQQEDSAVYLCASSLHAGYNEQFFGPGTRLTVL.

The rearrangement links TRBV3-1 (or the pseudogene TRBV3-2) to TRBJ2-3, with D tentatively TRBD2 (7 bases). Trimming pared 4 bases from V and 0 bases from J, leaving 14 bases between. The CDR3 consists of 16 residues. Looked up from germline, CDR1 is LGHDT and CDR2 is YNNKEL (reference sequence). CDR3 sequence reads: CASSRFAGASTDTQYF. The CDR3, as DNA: TGTGCCAGCAGCCGATTCGCGGGGGCAAGCACAGATACGCAGTATTTT.

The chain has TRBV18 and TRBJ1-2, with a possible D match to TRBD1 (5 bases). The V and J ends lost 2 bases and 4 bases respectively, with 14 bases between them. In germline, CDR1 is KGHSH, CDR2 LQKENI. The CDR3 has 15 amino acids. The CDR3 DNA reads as TGTGCCAGCTCACCAACCCGGGACTCCCTCTATGGCTACACCTTC. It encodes CASSPTRDSLYGYTF. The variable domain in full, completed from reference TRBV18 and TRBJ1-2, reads NAGVMQNPRHLVRRRGQEARLRCSPMKGHSHVYWYRQLPEEGLKFMVYLQKENIIDESGMPKERFSAEFPKEGPSILRIQQVVRGDSAAYFCASSPTRDSLYGYTFGSGTRLTVV.

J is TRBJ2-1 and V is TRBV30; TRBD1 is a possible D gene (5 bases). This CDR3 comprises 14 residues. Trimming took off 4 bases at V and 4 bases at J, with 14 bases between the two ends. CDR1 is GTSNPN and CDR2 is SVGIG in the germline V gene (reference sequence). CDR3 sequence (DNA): TGTGCCTGGACCCTAGAGGCAGGGTACAATGAGCAGTTCTTC. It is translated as CAWTLEAGYNEQFF.

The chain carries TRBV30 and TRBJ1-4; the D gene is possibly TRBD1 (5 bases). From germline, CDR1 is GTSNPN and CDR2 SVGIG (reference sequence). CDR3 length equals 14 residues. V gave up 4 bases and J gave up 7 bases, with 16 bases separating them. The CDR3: CAWTHSGRGEKLFF. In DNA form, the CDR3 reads TGTGCCTGGACCCACTCAGGGAGGGGTGAAAAACTGTTTTTT.

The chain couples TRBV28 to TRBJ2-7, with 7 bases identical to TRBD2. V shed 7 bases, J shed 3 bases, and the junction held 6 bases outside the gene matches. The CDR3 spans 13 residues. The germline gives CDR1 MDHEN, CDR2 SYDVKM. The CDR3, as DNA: TGTGCCAGCACGAGCGGGGTCCGCTACGAGCAGTACTTC. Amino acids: CASTSGVRYEQYF.

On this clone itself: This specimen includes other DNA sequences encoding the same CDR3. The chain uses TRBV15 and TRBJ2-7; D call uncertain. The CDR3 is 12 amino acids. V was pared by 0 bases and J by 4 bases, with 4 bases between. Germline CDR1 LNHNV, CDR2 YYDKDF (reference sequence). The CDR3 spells CATSRDGYEQYF. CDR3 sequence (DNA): TGTGCCACCAGCAGAGACGGTTACGAGCAGTACTTC. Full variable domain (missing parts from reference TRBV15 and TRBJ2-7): DAMVIQNPRYQVTQFGKPVTLSCSQTLNHNVMYWYQQKSSQAPKLLFHYYDKDFNNEADTPDNFQSRRPNTSFCFLDIRSPGLGDTAMYLCATSRDGYEQYFGPGTRLTVT.

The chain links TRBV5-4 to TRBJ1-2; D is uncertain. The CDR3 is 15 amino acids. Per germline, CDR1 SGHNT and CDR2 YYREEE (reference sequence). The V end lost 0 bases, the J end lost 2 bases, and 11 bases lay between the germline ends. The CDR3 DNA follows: TGTGCCAGCAGCTTGGGTCGTGAGGTGAACTATGGCTACACCTTC. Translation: CASSLGREVNYGYTF.

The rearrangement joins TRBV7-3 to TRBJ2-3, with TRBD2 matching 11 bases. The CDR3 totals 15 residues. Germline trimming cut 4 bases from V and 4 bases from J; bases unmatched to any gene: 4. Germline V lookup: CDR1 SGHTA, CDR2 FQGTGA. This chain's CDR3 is CASSSSGGRADTQYF. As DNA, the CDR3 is TGTGCCAGCAGCTCTAGCGGGGGGAGGGCAGATACGCAGTATTTT.

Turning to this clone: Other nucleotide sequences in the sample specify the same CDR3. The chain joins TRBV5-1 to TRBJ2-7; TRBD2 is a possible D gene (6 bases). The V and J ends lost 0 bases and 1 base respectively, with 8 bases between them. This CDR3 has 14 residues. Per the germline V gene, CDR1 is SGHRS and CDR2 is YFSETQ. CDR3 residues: CASSLVGGSYEQYF. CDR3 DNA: TGCGCCAGCAGCTTGGTGGGGGGTTCCTACGAGCAGTACTTC. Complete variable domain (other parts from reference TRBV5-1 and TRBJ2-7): KAGVTQTPRYLIKTRGQQVTLSCSPISGHRSVSWYQQTPGQGLQFLFEYFSETQRNKGNFPGRFSGRQFSNSRSEMNVSTLELGDSALYLCASSLVGGSYEQYFGPGTRLTVT.

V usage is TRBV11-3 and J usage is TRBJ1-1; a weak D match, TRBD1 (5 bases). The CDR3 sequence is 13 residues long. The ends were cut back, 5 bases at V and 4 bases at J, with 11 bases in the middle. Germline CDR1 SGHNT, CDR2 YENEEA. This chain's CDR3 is CASSGQGLTEAFF. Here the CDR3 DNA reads TGTGCCAGCAGCGGGCAGGGTCTCACTGAAGCTTTCTTT.

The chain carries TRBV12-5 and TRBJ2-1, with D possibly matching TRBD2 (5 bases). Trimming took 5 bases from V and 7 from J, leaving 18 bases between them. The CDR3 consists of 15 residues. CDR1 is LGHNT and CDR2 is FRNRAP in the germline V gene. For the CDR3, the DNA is TGTGCTAGTGGTCTACCCTCCGCGGGCAGGAATGAGCAGTTCTTC. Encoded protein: CASGLPSAGRNEQFF.

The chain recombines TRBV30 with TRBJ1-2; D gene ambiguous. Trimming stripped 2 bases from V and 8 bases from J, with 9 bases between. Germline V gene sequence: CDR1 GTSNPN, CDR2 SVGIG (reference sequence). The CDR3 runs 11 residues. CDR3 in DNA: TGTGCCTGGAGTTTGTCTAAAGGCTACACCTTC. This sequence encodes CAWSLSKGYTF.

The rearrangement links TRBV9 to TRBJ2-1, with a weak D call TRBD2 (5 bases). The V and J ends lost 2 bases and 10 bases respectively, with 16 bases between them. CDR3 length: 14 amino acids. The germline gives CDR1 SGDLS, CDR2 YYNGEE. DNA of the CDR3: TGTGCCAGCAGCGTTACCTCCCTACGCGGGGAGCAGTTCTTC. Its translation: CASSVTSLRGEQFF.

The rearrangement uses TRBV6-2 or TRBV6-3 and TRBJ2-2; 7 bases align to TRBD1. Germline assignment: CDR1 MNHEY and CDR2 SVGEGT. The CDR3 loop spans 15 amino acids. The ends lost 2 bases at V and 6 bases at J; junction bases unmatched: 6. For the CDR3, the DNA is TGTGCCAGCAGTTACCGACAGGGCCGGGCCGGGGAGCTGTTTTTT. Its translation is CASSYRQGRAGELFF.

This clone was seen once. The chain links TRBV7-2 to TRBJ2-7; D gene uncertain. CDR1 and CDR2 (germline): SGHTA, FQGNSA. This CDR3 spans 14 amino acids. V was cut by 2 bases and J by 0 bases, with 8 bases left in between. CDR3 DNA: TGTGCCAGCAGCTTAATGAGTGCCTCCTACGAGCAGTACTTC. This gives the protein CASSLMSASYEQYF. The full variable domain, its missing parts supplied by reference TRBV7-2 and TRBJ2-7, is GAGVSQSPSNKVTEKGKDVELRCDPISGHTALYWYRQSLGQGLEFLIYFQGNSAPDKSGLPSDRFSAERTGGSVSTLTIQRTQQEDSAVYLCASSLMSASYEQYFGPGTRLTVT.

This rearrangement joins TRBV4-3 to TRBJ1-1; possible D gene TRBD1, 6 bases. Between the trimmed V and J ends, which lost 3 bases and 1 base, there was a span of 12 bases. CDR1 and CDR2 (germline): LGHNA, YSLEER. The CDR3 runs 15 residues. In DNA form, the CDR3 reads TGCGCCAGCAGCCATATAACAGGGAAGAACACTGAAGCTTTCTTT. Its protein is CASSHITGKNTEAFF.

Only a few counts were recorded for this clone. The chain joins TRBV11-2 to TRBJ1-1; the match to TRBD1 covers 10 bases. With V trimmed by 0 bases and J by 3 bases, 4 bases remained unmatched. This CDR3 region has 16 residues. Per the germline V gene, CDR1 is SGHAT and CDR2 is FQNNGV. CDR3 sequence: CASSLDDRGLYTEAFF. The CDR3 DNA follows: TGTGCCAGCAGCTTAGATGACAGGGGGCTTTACACTGAAGCTTTCTTT. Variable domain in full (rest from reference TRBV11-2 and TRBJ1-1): EAGVAQSPRYKIIEKRQSVAFWCNPISGHATLYWYQQILGQGPKLLIQFQNNGVVDDSQLPKDRFSAERLKGVDSTLKIQPAKLEDSAVYLCASSLDDRGLYTEAFFGQGTRLTVV.

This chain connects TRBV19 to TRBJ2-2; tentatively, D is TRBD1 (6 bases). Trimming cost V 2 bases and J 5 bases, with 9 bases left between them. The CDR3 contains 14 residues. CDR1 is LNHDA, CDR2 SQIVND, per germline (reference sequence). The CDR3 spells CASSITGTTGELFF. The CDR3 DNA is TGTGCCAGTAGTATAACAGGGACGACCGGGGAGCTGTTTTTT.

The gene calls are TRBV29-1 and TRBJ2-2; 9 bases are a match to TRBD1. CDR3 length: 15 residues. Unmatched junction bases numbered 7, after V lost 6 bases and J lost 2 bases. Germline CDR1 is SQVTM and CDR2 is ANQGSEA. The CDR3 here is CSVYRDRANTGELFF. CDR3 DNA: TGCAGCGTGTACCGGGACAGGGCCAACACCGGGGAGCTGTTTTTT.

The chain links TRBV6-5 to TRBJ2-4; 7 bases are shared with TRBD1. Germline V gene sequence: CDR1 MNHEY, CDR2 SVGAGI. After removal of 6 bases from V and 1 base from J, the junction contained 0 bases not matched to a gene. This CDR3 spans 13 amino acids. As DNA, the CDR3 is TGTGCCAGCAGGACAGGGGCCAAAAACATTCAGTACTTC. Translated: CASRTGAKNIQYF.

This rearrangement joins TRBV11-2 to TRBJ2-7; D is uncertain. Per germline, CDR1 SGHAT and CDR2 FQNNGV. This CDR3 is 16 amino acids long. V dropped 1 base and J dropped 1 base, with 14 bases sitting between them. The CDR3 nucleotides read TGTGCCAGCAGCTTAGCCGCGACATCCACTTCCTACGAGCAGTACTTC. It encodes CASSLAATSTSYEQYF.

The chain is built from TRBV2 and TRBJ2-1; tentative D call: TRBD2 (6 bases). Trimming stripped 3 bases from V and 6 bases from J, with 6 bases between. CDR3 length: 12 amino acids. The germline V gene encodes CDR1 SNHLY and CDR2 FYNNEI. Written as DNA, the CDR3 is TGTGCCAGCAGTGAGGGAGGCAATGAGCAGTTCTTC. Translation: CASSEGGNEQFF. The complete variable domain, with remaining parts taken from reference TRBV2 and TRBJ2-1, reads EPEVTQTPSHQVTQMGQEVILRCVPISNHLYFYWYRQILGQKVEFLVSFYNNEISEKSEIFDDQFSVERPDGSNFTLKIRSTKLEDSAMYFCASSEGGNEQFFGPGTRLTVL.

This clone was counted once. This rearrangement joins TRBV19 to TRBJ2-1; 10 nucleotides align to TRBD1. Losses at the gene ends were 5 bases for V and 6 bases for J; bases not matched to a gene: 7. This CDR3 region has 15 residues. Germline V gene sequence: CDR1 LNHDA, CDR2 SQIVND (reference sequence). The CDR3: CASSPRDRGTNEQFF. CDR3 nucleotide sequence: TGTGCCAGTAGTCCCCGGGACAGGGGAACCAATGAGCAGTTCTTC.

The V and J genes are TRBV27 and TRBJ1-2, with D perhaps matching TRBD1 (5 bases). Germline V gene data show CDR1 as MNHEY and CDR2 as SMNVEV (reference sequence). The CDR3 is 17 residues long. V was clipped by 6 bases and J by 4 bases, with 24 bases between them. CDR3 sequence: CASSELLGQGNAYGYTF. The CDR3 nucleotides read TGTGCCAGCAGCGAATTGTTGGGGCAGGGCAACGCCTATGGCTACACCTTC.